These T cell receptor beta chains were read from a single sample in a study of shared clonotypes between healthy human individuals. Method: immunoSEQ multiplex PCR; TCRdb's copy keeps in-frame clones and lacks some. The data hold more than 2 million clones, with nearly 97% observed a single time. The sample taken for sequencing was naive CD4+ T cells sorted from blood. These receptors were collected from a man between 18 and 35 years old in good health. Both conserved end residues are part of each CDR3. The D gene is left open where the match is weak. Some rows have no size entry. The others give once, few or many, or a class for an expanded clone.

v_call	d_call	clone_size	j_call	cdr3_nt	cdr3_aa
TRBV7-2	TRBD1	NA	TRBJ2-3	TGTGCCAGCAGCTTCCTCGGGACAGGGATTAGCACAGATACGCAGTATTTT	CASSFLGTGISTDTQYF
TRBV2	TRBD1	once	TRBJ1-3	TGTGCCAGCAGGACGACAGGGGCGGCTGGAAACACCATATATTTT	CASRTTGAAGNTIYF
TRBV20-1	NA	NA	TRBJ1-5	TGCAGTGCTTCAGGGGTTCAGCCCCAGCATTTT	CSASGVQPQHF
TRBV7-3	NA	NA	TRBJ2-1	TGTGCCAGCAGCTCCGACACTTTGACAGGCAATGAGCAGTTCTTC	CASSSDTLTGNEQFF
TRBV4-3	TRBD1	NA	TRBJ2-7	TGCGCCAGCAGCCAGCTTGGGACAGGGGCCTACGAGCAGTACTTC	CASSQLGTGAYEQYF
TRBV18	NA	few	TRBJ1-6	TGTGCCAGCTCATTCCGGGACACGGGCAATAATTCACCCCTCCACTTT	CASSFRDTGNNSPLHF
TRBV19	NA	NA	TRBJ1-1	TGTGCCAGTAGTATAGGTGGGATGAACACTGAAGCTTTCTTT	CASSIGGMNTEAFF
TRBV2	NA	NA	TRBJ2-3	TGTGCCAGCAGTGAGCATAGCTCTGCTTATACGCAGTATTTT	CASSEHSSAYTQYF
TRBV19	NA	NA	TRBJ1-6	TGTGCCAGTAGTACCGGCGGGGGCAGCCTGGATAATTCACCCCTCCACTTT	CASSTGGGSLDNSPLHF
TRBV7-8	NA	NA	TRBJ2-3	TGTGCCAGCAGGGGGTTTATTGTATCGGGGTCGGGCACAGATACGCAGTATTTT	CASRGFIVSGSGTDTQYF